These 9 T cell receptor beta chains were sequenced from one sample in a study of blood T cell repertoires in COVID-19 (dated by TCRdb to the early 2020s). Library preparation employed the immunoSEQ multiplex PCR assay. Entries here come from immuneACCESS through TCRdb and include only in-frame sequences with V and J called. Some clones fail to appear in such tables; in the studies checked, an unresolved V gene covers under half of the shortfall, and the cause of the remainder is unknown. Within this sample are fewer than 200,000 clones, with around 85% of them counted one time only. Roughly 9.2% of the sample rests with the top ten. Specimen: peripheral blood. The receptors shown here come from a woman at least 80 years old with acute or convalescent COVID-19.

The chain is built from TRBV6-5 and TRBJ2-2, with 10 bases lining up with TRBD2. There are 15 residues in the CDR3. The trim removed 7 bases at V and 1 base at J, leaving 3 bases unmatched. The V gene's germline CDR1 is MNHEY and CDR2 SVGAGI. Here the CDR3 reads CASIRLAGNTGELFF. The CDR3 DNA reads as TGTGCCAGCATTCGACTAGCGGGGAACACCGGGGAGCTGTTTTTT.

This clone was picked up one time. The genes are TRBV19 and TRBJ1-5, with D perhaps TRBD1 (5 bases). Per the germline V gene, CDR1 is LNHDA and CDR2 is SQIVND (reference sequence). Trimming removed 5 bases at V and 3 bases at J, with 11 bases between. This CDR3 is 14 amino acids long. In nucleotides, the CDR3 is TGTGCCAGTAGTTCCGGACAAGTCAATCAGCCCCAGCATTTT. This encodes CASSSGQVNQPQHF.

This rearrangement joins TRBV2 to TRBJ1-4; D might be TRBD1 (5 bases). Trimming took 6 bases from V and 8 from J, leaving 16 bases between them. This CDR3 comprises 14 residues. CDR1 and CDR2 from the germline V gene are SNHLY and FYNNEI. The CDR3 DNA follows: TGTGCCAGCAGACGGTCAACCCAGGGCGAAAAACTGTTTTTT. Amino acids: CASRRSTQGEKLFF.

The V gene is TRBV4-2, the J gene TRBJ1-3, with TRBD1 matching 9 bases. V was pared by 0 bases and J by 0 bases, with 12 bases of the junction left unmatched. Germline lookup yields CDR1 LGHNA and CDR2 YNFKEQ. This CDR3 comprises 20 residues. The CDR3 spells CASSQEGWGQGPFSGNTIYF. CDR3 bases: TGTGCCAGCAGCCAAGAGGGTTGGGGACAGGGCCCCTTCTCTGGAAACACCATATATTTT.

The sample holds one count of this clone. CDR3 nucleotide sequence: TGTGCCAGCAGTCCCCATGTGAGGGGGCAAGAGACCCAGTACTTC. Its protein product is CASSPHVRGQETQYF. This chain joins TRBV27 and TRBJ2-5; D is perhaps TRBD1 (6 bases). V was shortened by 5 bases and J by 2 bases, with 15 bases between the two germline ends. Per germline, CDR1 MNHEY and CDR2 SMNVEV (reference sequence). The CDR3 has 15 amino acids.

The CDR3 DNA is TGTGCCAGCAGCTTAGGAGGGAGGGGGTTCGGAACTGAAGCTTTCTTT. Its protein is CASSLGGRGFGTEAFF. The chain couples TRBV13 to TRBJ1-1; tentative D call: TRBD1 (6 bases). V was clipped by 0 bases and J by 5 bases, with 16 bases between them. This CDR3 has 16 amino acids. Germline assignment: CDR1 PRHDT and CDR2 FYEKMQ (reference sequence).

The CDR3 spells CASSPEGKEAFF. The DNA of the CDR3 is TGTGCCAGCAGCCCAGAGGGAAAAGAAGCTTTCTTT. This chain links TRBV11-3 with TRBJ1-1; D call uncertain. Deletions cut 5 bases from V and 8 bases from J, with 12 bases between. The CDR3 contains 12 residues. CDR1 and CDR2 from the germline V gene are SGHNT and YENEEA.

CDR3 bases: TGTGCCAGCAGCCCAACAGGGGTCACTGAAGCTTTCTTT. Protein: CASSPTGVTEAFF. The V gene is TRBV9, the J gene TRBJ1-1, with 7 bases identical to TRBD1. CDR1 SGDLS and CDR2 YYNGEE come from the germline V gene. This CDR3 region has 13 residues. V gave up 4 bases and J gave up 4 bases; unmatched junction bases: 4.

The chain carries TRBV6-5 and TRBJ2-2; 8 bases fit TRBD2. The germline CDR1 and CDR2 sequences are MNHEY and SVGAGI. This CDR3 has 16 residues. V trimming: 4 bases; J trimming: 6 bases; junction bases outside the gene matches: 10. CDR3 nucleotide sequence: TGTGCCAGCAGTTTCCGGACTAGCACAGGAGCCGGGGAGCTGTTTTTT. Translation: CASSFRTSTGAGELFF.